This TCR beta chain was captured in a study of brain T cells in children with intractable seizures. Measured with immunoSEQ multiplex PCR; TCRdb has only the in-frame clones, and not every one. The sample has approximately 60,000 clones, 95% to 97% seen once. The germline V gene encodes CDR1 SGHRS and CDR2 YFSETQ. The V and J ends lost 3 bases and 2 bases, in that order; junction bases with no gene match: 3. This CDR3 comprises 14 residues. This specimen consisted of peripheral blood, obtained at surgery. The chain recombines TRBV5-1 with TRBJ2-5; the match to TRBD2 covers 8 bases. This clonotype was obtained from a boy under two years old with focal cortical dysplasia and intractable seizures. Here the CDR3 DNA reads TGCGCCAGCAGCTACACTAGCGGACAAGAGACCCAGTACTTC. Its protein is CASSYTSGQETQYF.